The 13 T cell receptor beta chains below all came from one sample that was sequenced in a study of CXCR3-negative and CXCR3-positive naive CD8 T cells. Libraries of TRB cDNA were made by 5' RACE and carried UMIs. TCRdb reprocessed the 5' RACE reads and reports one entry per CDR3 protein, with no DNA. Its clone listing holds 30,000 to 40,000 distinct CDR3 sequences. Sequencing used memory CD8+ T cells from blood. These receptors all stem from a human donor in good health. Some clones in this sample may be carry-over from other donors' samples.

This sequence joins TRBV19 and TRBJ2-3; TCRdb's D call, TRBD2, is unchecked because there is no DNA. This CDR3 comprises 15 residues. CDR1 is LNHDA, CDR2 SQIVND, per germline (reference sequence). Here the CDR3 reads CASSISGGPTDTQYF. Together with reference TRBV19 and TRBJ2-3, the CDR3 gives the full variable domain: DGGITQSPKYLFRKEGQNVTLSCEQNLNHDAMYWYRQDPGQGLRLIYYSQIVNDFQKGDIAEGYSVSREKKESFPLTVTSAQKNPTAFYLCASSISGGPTDTQYFGPGTRLTVL.

The genes are TRBV7-8 and TRBJ2-7; TCRdb reports TRBD1, a call that lacks DNA to check it against. The CDR3 covers 13 residues. Germline V gene sequence: CDR1 SGHVS, CDR2 FQNEAQ. This chain's CDR3 is CASSAGTAYEQYF.

V and J are TRBV28 and TRBJ2-1; TCRdb's assignment of TRBD2 cannot be checked, as there is no DNA. Germline CDR1 MDHEN, CDR2 SYDVKM. This CDR3 region has 15 residues. The CDR3 loop reads CASSLLAGETNEQFF.

The chain employs TRBV6-2 or TRBV6-3 and TRBJ1-5. This CDR3 region has 13 residues. CDR1 and CDR2 from the germline V gene are MNHEY and SVGEGT. The CDR3 protein is CASTNGENQPQHF.

The CDR3: CASSFPGEAFF. The chain uses TRBV7-9 and TRBJ1-1; TCRdb selects TRBD1, and the lack of DNA leaves this call unchecked. The CDR3 covers 11 residues. The germline V gene has CDR1 SEHNR and CDR2 FQNEAQ (reference sequence).

V usage is TRBV20-1 and J usage is TRBJ2-7. Germline V gene sequence: CDR1 DFQATT, CDR2 SNEGSKA (reference sequence). The CDR3 sequence is 11 residues long. CDR3 loop: CSAREDFEQYF.

This chain links TRBV11-2 with TRBJ1-5; TCRdb selects TRBD1, and the lack of DNA leaves this call unchecked. Germline CDR1 SGHAT, CDR2 FQNNGV. The CDR3 loop spans 12 amino acids. The CDR3 is CASSILGEPQHF. The variable domain in full, completed from reference TRBV11-2 and TRBJ1-5, reads EAGVAQSPRYKIIEKRQSVAFWCNPISGHATLYWYQQILGQGPKLLIQFQNNGVVDDSQLPKDRFSAERLKGVDSTLKIQPAKLEDSAVYLCASSILGEPQHFGDGTRLSIL.

The V call is TRBV7-9, the J call TRBJ2-7; the TCRdb D gene call, TRBD1, has no DNA to confirm it. CDR1 and CDR2 from the germline V gene are SEHNR and FQNEAQ (reference sequence). CDR3 size: 14 residues. The CDR3 protein is CAIPLPGQGYEQYF. The full variable domain, completed using reference TRBV7-9 and TRBJ2-7, is DTGVSQNPRHKITKRGQNVTFRCDPISEHNRLYWYRQTLGQGPEFLTYFQNEAQLEKSRLLSDRFSAERPKGSFSTLEIQRTEQGDSAMYLCAIPLPGQGYEQYFGPGTRLTVT.

The chain carries TRBV6-5 and TRBJ2-1; lacking DNA, the TRBD1 call made by TCRdb goes unchecked. The CDR3 extends over 18 amino acids. Germline values: CDR1 MNHEY, CDR2 SVGAGI. The CDR3 is CASSYSNRDQSSYNEQFF.

This rearrangement joins TRBV6-2 or TRBV6-3 to TRBJ2-7; the TRBD1 assignment by TCRdb is unverifiable without DNA. Germline CDR1 reads MNHEY; CDR2 reads SVGEGT. The CDR3 totals 14 residues. The CDR3: CASSDPGRIYEQYF.

This chain links TRBV12-3 or TRBV12-4 with TRBJ2-1; TCRdb designates TRBD2, a call that cannot be tested without DNA. The CDR3 contains 17 residues. The CDR3 region is CASSLASGASSYNEKFF.

The V and J genes are TRBV5-6 and TRBJ2-5; TCRdb's D call of TRBD2 is untestable without DNA. The length of the CDR3 is 12 residues. CDR1 and CDR2 (germline): SGHDT, YYEEEE. The CDR3 is CASSAAGGLQYF.

The V gene is TRBV6-2 or TRBV6-3, the J gene TRBJ2-1; there is no DNA to check the TCRdb D call of TRBD1. CDR1 MNHEY and CDR2 SVGEGT come from the germline V gene. This CDR3 has 14 residues. The CDR3 loop is CASGGQGIYNEQFF.